Listed below are T cell receptor beta chains from one sample, sequenced in a study of blood T cell repertoires in COVID-19. Method: immunoSEQ multiplex PCR; TCRdb's copy keeps in-frame clones and lacks some. The table lists about 370,000 clones, roughly 90% of them singletons. Sequencing was performed on peripheral blood. The source is a young woman with COVID-19, enrolled during active disease. The CDR3 runs from the conserved cysteine through the conserved F or W. The D gene is left open where the match is weak. A row's size may be missing; if present it is once, few, many or a size class.

once | TRBJ2-3 | TRBV6-5 | TRBD2 | CASRGTSSNTQYF | TGTGCCAGCAGGGGGACTAGTTCGAATACGCAGTATTTT
NA | TRBJ1-1 | TRBV10-1 | NA | CASSARNTEAFF | TGCGCCAGCAGTGCCCGGAACACTGAAGCTTTCTTT
NA | TRBJ1-2 | TRBV24-1 | NA | CATSDELYGYTF | TGTGCCACCAGTGATGAGCTCTATGGCTACACCTTC
NA | TRBJ2-5 | TRBV5-1 | TRBD2 | CASSIRPGLAGGSQETQYF | TGCGCCAGCAGCATTCGACCGGGACTAGCGGGAGGGTCCCAAGAGACCCAGTACTTC
NA | TRBJ1-4 | TRBV10-3 | NA | CAISGQVNEKLFF | TGTGCCATCAGTGGACAGGTTAATGAAAAACTGTTTTTT
NA | TRBJ2-5 | TRBV24-1 | NA | CATSDRSGETQYF | TGTGCCACCAGTGACCGGTCAGGAGAGACCCAGTACTTC
NA | TRBJ2-7 | TRBV5-1 | NA | CASSSGAGVAYEQYF | TGCGCCAGCAGCTCAGGGGCGGGGGTGGCCTACGAGCAGTACTTC
NA | TRBJ2-3 | TRBV9 | NA | CAGSARRGPDTQYF | TGTGCCGGCAGCGCCCGTCGGGGTCCAGATACGCAGTATTTT
NA | TRBJ2-2 | TRBV2 | NA | CASSDVEEAGELFF | TGTGCCAGCAGTGATGTAGAAGAGGCCGGGGAGCTGTTTTTT
NA | TRBJ2-5 | TRBV2 | NA | CASSEWSEQETQYF | TGTGCCAGCAGTGAATGGTCGGAGCAAGAGACCCAGTACTTC
NA | TRBJ2-3 | TRBV19 | NA | CASTNNPGSTDTQYF | TGTGCCAGTACCAACAACCCGGGGTCCACAGATACGCAGTATTTT
NA | TRBJ2-1 | TRBV9 | NA | CASSLGVEDEQFF | TGTGCCAGCAGCTTAGGGGTTGAGGATGAGCAGTTCTTC
NA | TRBJ2-5 | TRBV11-3 | TRBD1 | CASSLTGGERETQYF | TGTGCCAGCAGCTTAACAGGGGGCGAGAGGGAGACCCAGTACTTC
NA | TRBJ2-1 | TRBV28 | TRBD2 | CASSLGGGAYNEQFF | TGTGCCAGCAGTTTAGGCGGGGGGGCTTACAATGAGCAGTTCTTC
NA | TRBJ2-7 | TRBV7-6 | NA | CASSHETGTSYEQYF | TGTGCCAGCAGCCACGAGACAGGGACTTCCTACGAGCAGTACTTC
NA | TRBJ1-1 | TRBV13 | NA | CASSPSTGLDTEAFF | TGTGCCAGCAGCCCGTCTACAGGGTTAGACACTGAAGCTTTCTTT
NA | TRBJ2-1 | TRBV2 | TRBD2 | CASLAGGVKNEQFF | TGTGCCAGCCTAGCGGGGGGCGTCAAGAATGAGCAGTTCTTC
once | TRBJ2-6 | TRBV10-3 | NA | CAISEGAGILGSGANVLTF | TGTGCCATCAGTGAAGGGGCGGGGATACTCGGCTCTGGGGCCAACGTCCTGACTTTC
NA | TRBJ2-3 | TRBV7-2 | TRBD2 | CASSLELAGGPGTDTQYF | TGTGCCAGCAGCTTAGAACTAGCGGGAGGGCCGGGAACAGATACGCAGTATTTT
once | TRBJ1-5 | TRBV6-5 | TRBD1 | CASSDGTVPYWPQHF | TGTGCCAGCAGCGACGGGACAGTTCCGTATTGGCCCCAGCATTTT
NA | TRBJ1-1 | TRBV19 | TRBD1 | CASNRLSGQGWMNTEAFF | TGTGCCAGTAATCGGTTATCGGGACAGGGATGGATGAACACTGAAGCTTTCTTT
NA | TRBJ2-3 | TRBV29-1 | NA | CSVEVAASTDTQYF | TGCAGCGTAGAGGTAGCGGCTAGCACAGATACGCAGTATTTT
once | TRBJ1-5 | TRBV5-6 | NA | CASSFQSVGQPQHF | TGTGCCAGCAGCTTCCAAAGCGTGGGTCAGCCCCAGCATTTT
NA | TRBJ2-3 | TRBV11-3 | NA | CASSEAGAPDTQYF | TGTGCCAGCAGCGAGGCAGGGGCCCCCGATACGCAGTATTTT
NA | TRBJ1-4 | TRBV6-7 | NA | CASSLGGLNEKLFF | TGTGCCAGCAGCCTGGGGGGGCTTAATGAAAAACTGTTTTTT
NA | TRBJ1-2 | TRBV6-1 | TRBD1 | CASREDRVPKYGYTF | TGTGCCAGCAGGGAAGACAGGGTCCCAAAGTATGGCTACACCTTC
NA | TRBJ1-5 | TRBV15 | TRBD1 | CATSRRRQGRNQPQHF | TGTGCCACCAGCCGAAGACGACAGGGGCGGAATCAGCCCCAGCATTTT
NA | TRBJ2-3 | TRBV6-4 | TRBD1 | CASSDSTGVGTDTQYF | TGTGCCAGCAGTGATTCGACAGGGGTCGGCACAGATACGCAGTATTTT
NA | TRBJ1-5 | TRBV27 | TRBD1 | CASSYRGNQPQHF | TGTGCCAGCAGCTACAGGGGGAATCAGCCCCAGCATTTT
NA | TRBJ2-2 | TRBV4-1 | NA | CASSLTGTGELFF | TGCGCCAGCAGCCTTACAGGGACCGGGGAGCTGTTTTTT
NA | TRBJ2-2 | TRBV5-1 | TRBD2 | CASSLVVAGYTGELFF | TGCGCCAGCAGCTTGGTTGTAGCGGGTTACACCGGGGAGCTGTTTTTT
few | TRBJ2-5 | TRBV11-3 | NA | CASSPTSSETQYF | TGTGCCAGCAGTCCAACTAGCTCCGAGACCCAGTACTTC
NA | TRBJ2-3 | TRBV9 | TRBD2 | CASSVGGSGTDTQYF | TGTGCCAGCAGCGTTGGCGGGAGTGGGACAGATACGCAGTATTTT
NA | TRBJ1-2 | TRBV5-1 | TRBD1 | CASSFNFGQGQSYTF | TGCGCCAGCAGCTTCAACTTCGGACAGGGCCAGAGCTACACCTTC
NA | TRBJ2-1 | TRBV9 | TRBD2 | CASSASGGVDEQFF | TGTGCCAGCAGCGCGAGCGGGGGAGTCGATGAGCAGTTCTTC
NA | TRBJ2-1 | TRBV27 | TRBD2 | CASSLAARLNEQFF | TGTGCCAGCAGTCTAGCGGCTAGACTAAATGAGCAGTTCTTC
NA | TRBJ2-3 | TRBV9 | NA | CASSGGGFDSTDTQYF | TGTGCCAGCAGCGGAGGGGGTTTCGATAGCACAGATACGCAGTATTTT
NA | TRBJ2-5 | TRBV7-9 | TRBD2 | CASSSALGLAGVETQYF | TGTGCCAGCAGCTCGGCCCTTGGGCTAGCGGGAGTAGAGACCCAGTACTTC
NA | TRBJ2-3 | TRBV7-6 | NA | CASSVRGSYRSTDTQYF | TGTGCCAGCAGCGTCCGAGGGAGCTACCGTAGCACAGATACGCAGTATTTT
NA | TRBJ2-3 | TRBV5-1 | TRBD2 | CASSLGLAGGHTDTQYF | TGCGCCAGCAGCTTGGGACTAGCGGGAGGGCATACAGATACGCAGTATTTT
NA | TRBJ2-1 | TRBV6-2/TRBV6-3 | NA | CASSYSAGLIPHRIDEQFF | TGTGCCAGCAGTTACTCGGCGGGCCTAATCCCACACAGAATCGATGAGCAGTTCTTC
NA | TRBJ1-2 | TRBV6-5 | NA | CASSYLGGSNYGYTF | TGTGCCAGCAGTTACCTCGGGGGTTCTAACTATGGCTACACCTTC
NA | TRBJ2-7 | TRBV7-8 | TRBD2 | CASSPAQSSGGAGEQYF | TGTGCCAGCAGCCCTGCTCAGTCTAGCGGGGGGGCTGGGGAGCAGTACTTC
NA | TRBJ2-3 | TRBV4-1 | NA | CASSQAGSTEYF | TGCGCCAGCAGCCAAGCAGGGTCTACCGAGTATTTT
once | TRBJ2-2 | TRBV2 | TRBD1 | CASSQGARTGELFF | TGTGCCAGCAGTCAGGGGGCGCGAACCGGGGAGCTGTTTTTT
NA | TRBJ2-3 | TRBV4-1 | NA | CASSQGTFRTDTQYF | TGCGCCAGCAGCCAAGGAACTTTTCGCACAGATACGCAGTATTTT
NA | TRBJ1-1 | TRBV5-1 | TRBD1 | CASSLGGQGNTEAFF | TGCGCCAGCAGCTTGGGGGGACAGGGTAACACTGAAGCTTTCTTT
NA | TRBJ2-1 | TRBV7-9 | TRBD2 | CASSFPGLAGGNEQFF | TGTGCCAGCAGCTTCCCGGGACTAGCGGGGGGGAATGAGCAGTTCTTC
NA | TRBJ2-5 | TRBV5-6 | NA | CASSLSEDYSETQYF | TGTGCCAGCAGCTTGTCAGAGGACTATTCTGAGACCCAGTACTTC
NA | TRBJ1-2 | TRBV2 | NA | CASSSGYGYTF | TGTGCCAGCAGTTCAGGCTATGGCTACACCTTC
NA | TRBJ1-1 | TRBV7-9 | NA | CASSLRPIFQGNTEAFF | TGTGCCAGCAGCTTAAGGCCCATCTTCCAGGGGAACACTGAAGCTTTCTTT
NA | TRBJ1-1 | TRBV19 | NA | CASSIGGGGLEAFF | TGTGCCAGTAGTATAGGGGGTGGAGGCCTTGAAGCTTTCTTT
NA | TRBJ2-7 | TRBV5-6 | TRBD1 | CASKQTGGGYEQYF | TGTGCCAGCAAACAGACAGGGGGCGGCTACGAGCAGTACTTC
NA | TRBJ2-3 | TRBV28 | NA | CASSNQQGYLTQYF | TGTGCCAGCAGTAACCAACAGGGATACCTTACGCAGTATTTT
once | TRBJ2-3 | TRBV12-5 | TRBD1 | CASGPQGSSDTQYF | TGTGCTAGTGGTCCACAGGGGTCGTCAGATACGCAGTATTTT
once | TRBJ1-4 | TRBV7-9 | NA | CASSLLRTNEKLFF | TGTGCCAGCAGCTTACTCAGAACTAATGAAAAACTGTTTTTT
NA | TRBJ1-6 | TRBV7-6 | NA | CASSLNPKNSPLHF | TGTGCCAGCAGCTTAAATCCAAAAAATTCACCCCTCCACTTT
NA | TRBJ1-1 | TRBV16 | TRBD1 | CASSHGQGASEAFF | TGTGCCAGCAGCCATGGACAGGGGGCATCTGAAGCTTTCTTT